Below, 2 T cell receptor beta chains from the same sample are listed, as sequenced in a study of blood T cell repertoires in COVID-19 (dated by TCRdb to about 2020). The library was produced with the immunoSEQ multiplex PCR assay. TCRdb mirrors the immuneACCESS table, restricted to in-frame sequences. Some clones are absent from its copies; in checked studies, under half trace to an unresolved V gene, and the reason for the others is unknown. Counted in this sample were about 190,000 clones; more than 60% of them appeared once. Of the sample, around 12% is held by the ten largest clones. The specimen sequenced was peripheral blood. These receptors all stem from a woman aged 45-59 years with acute or convalescent COVID-19.

The rearrangement joins TRBV28 to TRBJ1-1; D may be TRBD1 (6 bases). Deletions cut 6 bases from V and 3 bases from J, with 20 bases between. Germline V gene sequence: CDR1 MDHEN, CDR2 SYDVKM. The CDR3 runs to 16 residues. CDR3 in amino acids: CASSPPSGQGYTEAFF. In DNA, the CDR3 is TGTGCCAGCAGCCCACCTTCCGGCCAGGGGTACACTGAAGCTTTCTTT.

In nucleotides, the CDR3 is TGTGCCAGCAGTTTCCGGGACAGATACGAGCAGTACTTC. Its translation: CASSFRDRYEQYF. The chain has TRBV27 and TRBJ2-7, with 7 nucleotides matching TRBD1. V lost 3 bases to trimming and J lost 4 bases; unmatched junction nucleotides: 3. The CDR3 is 13 amino acids. The V gene's germline CDR1 is MNHEY and CDR2 SMNVEV (reference sequence).